A single sample gave rise to the 20 T cell receptor beta chains below, sequenced in a study of Ad26.COV2.S vaccination and SARS-CoV-2 variants. Repertoires were generated with immunoSEQ multiplex PCR, while TCRdb's copy carries only in-frame clones and drops some. The repertoire holds approximately 410,000 clones, with about nine tenths as singletons. Sample treatment: around 19 received Ad26.COV2.S at low or high dose, single or two shots; 5 received placebo; per-sample allocation not given. After the first vaccine or placebo injection, samples were drawn on day 63. The starting material was peripheral blood, obtained in a trial of Ad26.COV2.S vaccine versus placebo. These TCRs come from a person aged 18 to 65 who received the Ad26.COV2.S COVID-19 vaccine or a placebo.

The V call is TRBV6-5, the J call TRBJ2-5; 9 bases map to TRBD1. The germline gives CDR1 MNHEY, CDR2 SVGAGI. The CDR3 loop spans 14 amino acids. V shed 5 bases and J 3 bases; nucleotides not matched to a gene: 4. The CDR3: CASSIRTGEETQYF. In DNA, the CDR3 is TGTGCCAGCAGTATAAGGACAGGGGAAGAGACCCAGTACTTC.

As concerns this clone: The sample carries other DNA sequences with the same CDR3. The genes are TRBV12-3 or TRBV12-4 and TRBJ1-1; D not certain. This CDR3 comprises 11 residues. The V end lost 2 bases, the J end lost 10 bases, and 8 bases lay between the germline ends. CDR3 nucleotide sequence: TGTGCCAGCAGTTTAACGGGAGGAGCTTTCTTT. Translating it yields CASSLTGGAFF.

The rearrangement joins TRBV3-1 (or the pseudogene TRBV3-2) to TRBJ2-7, with D uncertain. The V gene's germline CDR1 is LGHDT and CDR2 YNNKEL (reference sequence). This CDR3 comprises 13 residues. V was cut by 4 bases and J by 7 bases, with 14 bases left in between. The CDR3 is CASSRHPGCEQYF. As DNA, the CDR3 is TGTGCCAGCAGCCGGCATCCCGGTTGTGAGCAGTACTTC.

V is TRBV28 and J is TRBJ1-1; D might be TRBD1 (5 bases). Germline V gene data show CDR1 as MDHEN and CDR2 as SYDVKM. With 0 bases removed from V and 1 base from J, the gap between germline ends came to 9 bases. The CDR3 sequence is 15 residues long. The CDR3 region has the DNA TGTGCCAGCAGTTTATGGCAGGGAAGGAACACTGAAGCTTTCTTT. This encodes CASSLWQGRNTEAFF.

The gene calls are TRBV5-1 and TRBJ2-1; D gene ambiguous. The CDR3 spans 13 residues. Trimming pared 0 bases from V and 5 bases from J, leaving 6 bases between. Germline-derived CDR1 and CDR2 are SGHRS and YFSETQ. CDR3 in DNA: TGCGCCAGCAGCTTGGCAGAGAACAATGAGCAGTTCTTC. It codes for CASSLAENNEQFF.

The chain uses TRBV11-2 and TRBJ2-4, with TRBD1 matching over 7 bases. Germline V gene lookup returns CDR1 SGHAT and CDR2 FQNNGV. There are 15 residues in the CDR3. The ends lost 5 bases at V and 10 bases at J; junction bases unmatched: 14. CDR3 sequence: CASSPQQGELGIQYF. The DNA of the CDR3 is TGTGCCAGCAGCCCCCAGCAGGGGGAATTGGGAATTCAGTACTTC.

V and J are TRBV27 and TRBJ2-7, with 8 bases fitting TRBD1. This CDR3 has 14 amino acids. V shed 4 bases and J 1 base; nucleotides not matched to a gene: 3. Germline values: CDR1 MNHEY, CDR2 SMNVEV (reference sequence). The CDR3 protein is CASSWQGASYEQYF. CDR3 coding DNA: TGTGCCAGCAGTTGGCAGGGGGCTTCCTACGAGCAGTACTTC.

This clone was seen just once. J is TRBJ2-7 and V is TRBV18; a weak D match, TRBD1 (5 bases). Germline values: CDR1 KGHSH, CDR2 LQKENI. Trimming took 2 bases from V and 2 from J, leaving 13 bases between them. The CDR3 has 15 amino acids. The CDR3 DNA follows: TGTGCCAGCTCACCAATGCTGGACACAGCCTACGAGCAGTACTTC. Protein: CASSPMLDTAYEQYF.

This chain joins TRBV3-1 (or the pseudogene TRBV3-2) and TRBJ1-1, with TRBD1 as a possible D gene (6 bases). The CDR3 has 16 amino acids. Germline lookup yields CDR1 LGHDT and CDR2 YNNKEL (reference sequence). Trimming took off 0 bases at V and 3 bases at J, with 14 bases between the two ends. The CDR3, as DNA: TGTGCCAGCAGCCAAGACCCCAGGGGACCTCACACTGAAGCTTTCTTT. This sequence encodes CASSQDPRGPHTEAFF.

This CDR3 is CASSFRDVETQYF. CDR3 sequence (DNA): TGTGCCAGCAGTTTCAGGGATGTGGAGACCCAGTACTTC. This sequence joins TRBV28 and TRBJ2-5, with a tentative D call TRBD1 (5 bases). Germline CDR1 and CDR2: MDHEN and SYDVKM. Trimming stripped 3 bases from V and 5 bases from J, with 10 bases between. The CDR3 spans 13 residues.

This chain joins TRBV6-5 and TRBJ2-7; TRBD1 matches 9 bases. Germline V gene data show CDR1 as MNHEY and CDR2 as SVGAGI. The CDR3 is made up of 15 amino acids. V shed 2 bases, J shed 2 bases, and the junction held 4 bases outside the gene matches. CDR3 in amino acids: CASSYTGQGPYEQYF. The CDR3 nucleotides are TGTGCCAGCAGTTACACGGGACAGGGACCCTACGAGCAGTACTTC.

The chain is built from TRBV7-9 and TRBJ2-3; 13 bases are shared with TRBD2. CDR1 is SEHNR and CDR2 is FQNEAQ in the germline V gene (reference sequence). Trimming removed 1 base from V and 3 bases from J; junction bases left unmatched: 7. The CDR3 is made up of 18 amino acids. The CDR3, as DNA: TGTGCCAGCAGCTTAGTATGGTTGACTAGCGGGGGGACAGATACGCAGTATTTT. This gives the protein CASSLVWLTSGGTDTQYF.

The chain employs TRBV15 and TRBJ2-5; D uncertain. Germline CDR1 LNHNV, CDR2 YYDKDF (reference sequence). The CDR3 has 15 amino acids. Trimming took 2 bases from V and 2 from J, leaving 12 bases between them. CDR3 in amino acids: CATSRPPIRQETQYF. The CDR3 bases are TGTGCCACCAGCAGACCACCTATCCGTCAAGAGACCCAGTACTTC.

This clone was recorded a few times. This rearrangement joins TRBV6-5 to TRBJ2-7, with 10 bases aligning to TRBD2. The germline gives CDR1 MNHEY, CDR2 SVGAGI. Losses at the gene ends were 5 bases for V and 2 bases for J; bases not matched to a gene: 6. The CDR3 sequence is 15 residues long. The CDR3: CASSHSGGAAYEQYF. The CDR3 DNA reads TGTGCCAGCAGTCACAGCGGGGGGGCCGCCTACGAGCAGTACTTC.

The DNA for the CDR3 is TGTGCCAGCAGCTTTTGGGGTAATAATGAAAAACTGTTTTTT. As protein: CASSFWGNNEKLFF. The chain couples TRBV5-4 to TRBJ1-4; no firm D call. The V end was cut by 2 bases, the J end by 4 bases, with 9 bases between. The CDR3 runs 14 residues. CDR1 SGHNT and CDR2 YYREEE come from the germline V gene (reference sequence).

The CDR3 nucleotides read TGCAGCGTTGTAATAGAACAGGGGTCCAATCAGCCCCAGCATTTT. Its translation is CSVVIEQGSNQPQHF. This chain uses TRBV29-1 with TRBJ1-5, with 7 positions matching TRBD1. Germline V lookup: CDR1 SQVTM, CDR2 ANQGSEA. There are 15 residues in the CDR3. V lost 4 bases, J lost 3 bases, and 9 bases stayed unmatched.

The chain couples TRBV9 to TRBJ2-4; 8 positions match TRBD2. Germline values: CDR1 SGDLS, CDR2 YYNGEE. V shed 2 bases and J 1 base; nucleotides not matched to a gene: 5. This CDR3 spans 16 amino acids. The CDR3 nucleotides read TGTGCCAGCAGCGTCGGGGGGGCCGATGCCAAAAACATTCAGTACTTC. Its translation is CASSVGGADAKNIQYF.

The V call is TRBV3-1 (or the pseudogene TRBV3-2), the J call TRBJ2-1; D uncertain. Germline CDR1 is LGHDT and CDR2 is YNNKEL (reference sequence). The CDR3 has 10 amino acids. The V end lost 4 bases, the J end lost 13 bases, and 8 bases lay between the germline ends. CDR3 bases: TGTGCCAGCAGCCGGCCCCGTCAGTTCTTC. Its translation: CASSRPRQFF.

The chain is built from TRBV28 and TRBJ1-5; no reliable D call. The V end lost 3 bases, the J end lost 1 base, and 19 bases lay between the germline ends. This CDR3 is 18 amino acids long. Germline V gene data show CDR1 as MDHEN and CDR2 as SYDVKM. This CDR3 reads CASSFYTWTGPSNQPQHF. The CDR3 DNA is TGTGCCAGCAGTTTCTACACATGGACGGGTCCAAGCAATCAGCCCCAGCATTTT.

This clone has more than one count but fewer than ten. V gene TRBV28 combines with J gene TRBJ2-1, with a tentative D call TRBD1 (6 bases). CDR3 length equals 14 residues. Trimming left V 3 bases short and J 7 bases short, with 13 bases between. Germline CDR1 and CDR2: MDHEN and SYDVKM. The CDR3, as DNA: TGTGCCAGCAGTTTCCAGGGGAAATATAATGAGCAGTTCTTC. Protein product: CASSFQGKYNEQFF.